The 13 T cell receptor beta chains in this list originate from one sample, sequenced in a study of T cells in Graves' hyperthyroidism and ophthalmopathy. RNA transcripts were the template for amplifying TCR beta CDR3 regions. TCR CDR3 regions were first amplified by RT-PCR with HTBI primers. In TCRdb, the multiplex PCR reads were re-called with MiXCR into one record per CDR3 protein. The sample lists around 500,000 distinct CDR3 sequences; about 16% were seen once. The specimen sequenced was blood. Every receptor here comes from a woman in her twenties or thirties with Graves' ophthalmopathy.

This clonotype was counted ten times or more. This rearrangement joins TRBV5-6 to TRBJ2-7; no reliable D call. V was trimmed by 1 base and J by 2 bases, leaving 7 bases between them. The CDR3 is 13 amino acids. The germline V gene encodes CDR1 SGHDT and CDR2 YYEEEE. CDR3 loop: CASSLYITYEQYF. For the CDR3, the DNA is TGTGCCAGCAGCTTGTACATTACCTACGAGCAGTACTTC. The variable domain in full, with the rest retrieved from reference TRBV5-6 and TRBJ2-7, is DAGVTQSPTHLIKTRGQQVTLRCSPKSGHDTVSWYQQALGQGPQFIFQYYEEEERQRGNFPDRFSGHQFPNYSSELNVNALLLGDSALYLCASSLYITYEQYFGPGTRLTVT.

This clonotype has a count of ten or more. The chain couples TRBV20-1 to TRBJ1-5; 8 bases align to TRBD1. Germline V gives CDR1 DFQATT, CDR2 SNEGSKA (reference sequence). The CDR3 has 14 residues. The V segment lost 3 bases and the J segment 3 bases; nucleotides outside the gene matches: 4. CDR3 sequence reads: CSASEDRDNQPQHF. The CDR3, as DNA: TGCAGTGCTAGCGAGGACAGGGACAATCAGCCCCAGCATTTT.

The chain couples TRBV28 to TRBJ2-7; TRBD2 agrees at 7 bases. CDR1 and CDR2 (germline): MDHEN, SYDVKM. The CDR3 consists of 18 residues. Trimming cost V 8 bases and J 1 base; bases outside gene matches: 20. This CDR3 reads CASQIQMGGMAISYEQYF. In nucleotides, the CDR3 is TGTGCCAGCCAAATACAGATGGGAGGGATGGCAATTTCCTACGAGCAGTACTTC.

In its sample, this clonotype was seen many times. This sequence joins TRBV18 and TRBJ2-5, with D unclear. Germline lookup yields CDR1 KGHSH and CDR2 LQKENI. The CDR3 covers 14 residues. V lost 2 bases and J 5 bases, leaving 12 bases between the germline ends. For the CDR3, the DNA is TGTGCCAGCTCACCATTACGTTCAGCGGAGACCCAGTACTTC. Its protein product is CASSPLRSAETQYF.

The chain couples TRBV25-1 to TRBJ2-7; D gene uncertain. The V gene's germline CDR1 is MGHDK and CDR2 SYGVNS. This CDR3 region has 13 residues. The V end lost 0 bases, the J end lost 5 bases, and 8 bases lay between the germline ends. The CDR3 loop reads CASSEYSQDEQYF. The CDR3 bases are TGTGCCAGCAGTGAATATAGTCAGGACGAGCAGTACTTC.

CDR3 amino acids: CASTNRGPEAFF. As DNA, the CDR3 is TGCGCCAGCACAAACAGGGGGCCGGAAGCTTTCTTT. The chain couples TRBV5-1 to TRBJ1-1; 9 positions match TRBD1. The junction had 5 bases not matched to a gene; V was cut back by 6 bases and J by 8 bases. This CDR3 comprises 12 residues. Germline-derived CDR1 and CDR2 are SGHRS and YFSETQ.

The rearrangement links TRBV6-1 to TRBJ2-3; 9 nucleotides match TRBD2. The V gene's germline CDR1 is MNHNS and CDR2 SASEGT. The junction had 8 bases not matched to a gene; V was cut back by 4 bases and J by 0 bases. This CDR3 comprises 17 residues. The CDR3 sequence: CASSVLTTSGSTDTQYF. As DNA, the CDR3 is TGTGCCAGCAGTGTCCTAACCACTAGCGGGAGCACAGATACGCAGTATTTT.

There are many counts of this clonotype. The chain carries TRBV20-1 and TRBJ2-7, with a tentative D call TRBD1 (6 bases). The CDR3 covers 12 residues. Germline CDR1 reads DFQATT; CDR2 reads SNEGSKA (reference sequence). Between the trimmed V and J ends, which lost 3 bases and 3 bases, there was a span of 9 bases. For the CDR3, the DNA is TGCAGTGCTAGCCAGGGGCTCTACGAGCAGTACTTC. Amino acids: CSASQGLYEQYF.

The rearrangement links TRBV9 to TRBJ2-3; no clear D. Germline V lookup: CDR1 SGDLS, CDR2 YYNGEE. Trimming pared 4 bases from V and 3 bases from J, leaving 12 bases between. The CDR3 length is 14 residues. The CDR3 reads CASSPISGTDTQYF. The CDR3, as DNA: TGTGCCAGCAGCCCCATTAGTGGAACAGATACGCAGTATTTT.

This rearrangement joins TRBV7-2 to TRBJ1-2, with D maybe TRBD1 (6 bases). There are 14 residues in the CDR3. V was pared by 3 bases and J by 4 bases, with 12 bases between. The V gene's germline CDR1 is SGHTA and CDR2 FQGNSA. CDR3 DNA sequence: TGTGCCAGCAGCTTCGGGGGCGCGGGCTATGGCTACACCTTC. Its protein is CASSFGGAGYGYTF.

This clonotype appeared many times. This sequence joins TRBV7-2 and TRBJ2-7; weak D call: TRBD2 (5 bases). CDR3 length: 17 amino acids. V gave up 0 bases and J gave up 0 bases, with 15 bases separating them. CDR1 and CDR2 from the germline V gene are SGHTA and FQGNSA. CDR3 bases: TGTGCCAGCAGCTTAGCCCCCGGCGGGTCCTTCTCCTACGAGCAGTACTTC. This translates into CASSLAPGGSFSYEQYF.

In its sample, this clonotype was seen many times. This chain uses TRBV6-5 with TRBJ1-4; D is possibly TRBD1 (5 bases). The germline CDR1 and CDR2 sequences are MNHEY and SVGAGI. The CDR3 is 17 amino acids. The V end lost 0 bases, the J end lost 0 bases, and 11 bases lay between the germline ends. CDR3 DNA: TGTGCCAGCAGTTACTCGATACCGGGGGCAACTAATGAAAAACTGTTTTTT. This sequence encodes CASSYSIPGATNEKLFF.

The chain's CDR3 is CANSGQGNTGELFF. As DNA, the CDR3 is TGTGCCAACTCGGGACAGGGGAACACCGGGGAGCTGTTTTTT. This rearrangement joins TRBV28 to TRBJ2-2; TRBD1 aligns across 9 bases. Germline CDR1 MDHEN, CDR2 SYDVKM. The CDR3 covers 14 residues. V was clipped by 10 bases and J by 1 base; unmatched bases: 4.